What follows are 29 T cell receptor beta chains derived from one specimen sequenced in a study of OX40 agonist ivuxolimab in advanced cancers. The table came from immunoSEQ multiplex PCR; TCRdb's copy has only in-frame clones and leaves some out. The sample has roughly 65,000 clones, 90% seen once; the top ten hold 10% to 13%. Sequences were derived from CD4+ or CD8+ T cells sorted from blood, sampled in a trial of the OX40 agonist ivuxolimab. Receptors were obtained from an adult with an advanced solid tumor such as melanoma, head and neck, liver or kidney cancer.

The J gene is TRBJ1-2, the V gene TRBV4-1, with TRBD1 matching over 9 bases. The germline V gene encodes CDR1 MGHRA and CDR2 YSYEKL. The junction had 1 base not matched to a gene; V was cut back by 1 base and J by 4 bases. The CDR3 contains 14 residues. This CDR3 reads CASSQAGQGYGYTF. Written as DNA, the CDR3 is TGCGCCAGCAGCCAAGCGGGACAGGGCTATGGCTACACCTTC.

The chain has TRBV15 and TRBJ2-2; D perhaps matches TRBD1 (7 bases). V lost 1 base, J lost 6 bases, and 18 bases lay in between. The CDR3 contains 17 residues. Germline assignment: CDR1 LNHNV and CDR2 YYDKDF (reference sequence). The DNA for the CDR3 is TGTGCCACCAGCAGAGGCGGGGCCACAGGGGTGTCCGGGGAGCTGTTTTTT. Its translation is CATSRGGATGVSGELFF.

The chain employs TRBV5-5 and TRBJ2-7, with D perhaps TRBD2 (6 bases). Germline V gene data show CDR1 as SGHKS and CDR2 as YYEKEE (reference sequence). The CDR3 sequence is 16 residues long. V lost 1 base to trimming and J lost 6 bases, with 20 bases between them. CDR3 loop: CASSLWRGEFPIEQYF. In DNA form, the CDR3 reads TGTGCCAGCAGCTTGTGGCGGGGAGAATTCCCCATCGAGCAGTACTTC.

In nucleotides, the CDR3 is TGCGCCAGCAGCTCATTGTATGAGCAGTTCTTC. As protein: CASSSLYEQFF. The V gene is TRBV5-1, the J gene TRBJ2-1; D is undetermined. Per the germline V gene, CDR1 is SGHRS and CDR2 is YFSETQ. Trimming removed 3 bases at V and 8 bases at J, with 6 bases between. The CDR3 runs 11 residues.

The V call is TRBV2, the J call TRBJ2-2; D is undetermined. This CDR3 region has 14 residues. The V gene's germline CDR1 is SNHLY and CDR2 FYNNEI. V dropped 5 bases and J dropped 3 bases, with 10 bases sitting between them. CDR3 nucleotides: TGTGCCAGCAGTCGGTTGGCGGACACCGGGGAGCTGTTTTTT. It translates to CASSRLADTGELFF.

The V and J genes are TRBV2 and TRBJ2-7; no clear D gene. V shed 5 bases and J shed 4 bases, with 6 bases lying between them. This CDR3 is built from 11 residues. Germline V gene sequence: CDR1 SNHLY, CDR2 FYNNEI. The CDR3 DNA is TGTGCCAGCAGTCCGGTATACGAGCAGTACTTC. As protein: CASSPVYEQYF. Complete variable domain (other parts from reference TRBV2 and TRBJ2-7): EPEVTQTPSHQVTQMGQEVILRCVPISNHLYFYWYRQILGQKVEFLVSFYNNEISEKSEIFDDQFSVERPDGSNFTLKIRSTKLEDSAMYFCASSPVYEQYFGPGTRLTVT.

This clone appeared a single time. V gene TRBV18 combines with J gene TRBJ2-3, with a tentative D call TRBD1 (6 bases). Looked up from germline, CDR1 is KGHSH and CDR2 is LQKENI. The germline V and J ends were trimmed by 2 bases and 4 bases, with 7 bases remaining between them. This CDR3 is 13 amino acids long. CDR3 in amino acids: CASSPGGADTQYF. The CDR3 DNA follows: TGTGCCAGCTCACCAGGGGGCGCAGATACGCAGTATTTT.

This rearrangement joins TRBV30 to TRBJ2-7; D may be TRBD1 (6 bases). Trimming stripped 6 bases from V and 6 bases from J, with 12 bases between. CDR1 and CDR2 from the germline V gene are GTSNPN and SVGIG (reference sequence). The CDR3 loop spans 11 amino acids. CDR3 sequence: CACKTGSEQYF. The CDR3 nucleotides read TGTGCCTGCAAAACAGGGTCCGAGCAGTACTTC.

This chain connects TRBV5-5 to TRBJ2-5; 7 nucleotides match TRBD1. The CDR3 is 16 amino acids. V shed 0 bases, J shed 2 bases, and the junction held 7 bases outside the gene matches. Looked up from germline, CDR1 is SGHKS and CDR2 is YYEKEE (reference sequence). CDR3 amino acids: CASSLALGQLQETQYF. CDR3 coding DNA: TGTGCCAGCAGCTTGGCCCTGGGACAGCTACAAGAGACCCAGTACTTC.

The CDR3 DNA reads as TGTGCCAGCTCAGATACAGTCCGCTCTGGAAACACCATATATTTT. Translating it yields CASSDTVRSGNTIYF. The chain combines TRBV18 with TRBJ1-3, with unresolved D. CDR1 is KGHSH and CDR2 is LQKENI in the germline V gene. V shed 5 bases and J shed 0 bases, with 11 bases lying between them. This CDR3 is 15 amino acids long.

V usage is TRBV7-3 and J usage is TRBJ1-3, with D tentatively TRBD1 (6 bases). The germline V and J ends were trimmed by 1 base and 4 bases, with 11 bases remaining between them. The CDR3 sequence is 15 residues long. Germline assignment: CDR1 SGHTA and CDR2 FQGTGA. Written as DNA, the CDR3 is TGTGCCAGCAGCTTAAGTTCCGGGGGCGGAAACACCATATATTTT. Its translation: CASSLSSGGGNTIYF.

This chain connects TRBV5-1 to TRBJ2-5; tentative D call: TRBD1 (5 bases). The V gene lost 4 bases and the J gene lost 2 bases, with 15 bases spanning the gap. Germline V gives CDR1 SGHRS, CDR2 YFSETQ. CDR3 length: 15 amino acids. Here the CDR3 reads CASSPQGQTQETQYF. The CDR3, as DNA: TGCGCCAGCAGCCCTCAGGGTCAAACACAAGAGACCCAGTACTTC.

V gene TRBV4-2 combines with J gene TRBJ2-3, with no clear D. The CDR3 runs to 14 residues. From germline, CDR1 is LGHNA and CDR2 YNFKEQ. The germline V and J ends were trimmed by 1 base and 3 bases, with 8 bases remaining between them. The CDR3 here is CASSQGQETDTQYF. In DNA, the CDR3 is TGTGCCAGCAGCCAAGGCCAGGAAACAGATACGCAGTATTTT.

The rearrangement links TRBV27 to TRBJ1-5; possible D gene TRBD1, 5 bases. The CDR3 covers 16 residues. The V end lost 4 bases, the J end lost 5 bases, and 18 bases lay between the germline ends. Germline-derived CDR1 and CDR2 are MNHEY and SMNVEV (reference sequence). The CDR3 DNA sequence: TGTGCCAGCAGTTCCAGGGCGACCGGGAGGGATCAGCCCCAGCATTTT. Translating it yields CASSSRATGRDQPQHF.

The CDR3 reads CASSFGPYPSNQPQHF. In DNA form, the CDR3 reads TGTGCCAGCAGTTTTGGACCTTACCCCAGCAATCAGCCCCAGCATTTT. This chain uses TRBV27 with TRBJ1-5, with D unresolved. CDR1 MNHEY and CDR2 SMNVEV come from the germline V gene (reference sequence). V gave up 3 bases and J gave up 1 base, with 13 bases separating them. The CDR3 sequence is 16 residues long.

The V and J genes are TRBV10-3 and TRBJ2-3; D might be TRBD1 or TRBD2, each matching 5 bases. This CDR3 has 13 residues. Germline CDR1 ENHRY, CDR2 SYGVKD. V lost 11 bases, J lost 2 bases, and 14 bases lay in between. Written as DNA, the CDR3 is TGTGCCTCACAGAGGGACGACACAGATACGCAGTATTTT. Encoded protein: CASQRDDTDTQYF.

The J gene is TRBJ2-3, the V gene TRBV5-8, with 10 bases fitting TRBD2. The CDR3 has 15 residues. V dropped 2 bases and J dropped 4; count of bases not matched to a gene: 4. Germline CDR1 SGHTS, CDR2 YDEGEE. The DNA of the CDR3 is TGTGCCAGCAGCTTAGCGGGAGGGGTACCAGATACGCAGTATTTT. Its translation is CASSLAGGVPDTQYF.

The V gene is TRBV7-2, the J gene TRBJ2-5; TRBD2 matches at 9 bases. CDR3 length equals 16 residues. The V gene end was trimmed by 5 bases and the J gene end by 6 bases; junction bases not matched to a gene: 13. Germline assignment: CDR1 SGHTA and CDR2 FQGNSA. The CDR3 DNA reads TGTGCCAGCAGCCCCGGTAGCGGGAGAGGAGGACAGACCCAGTACTTC. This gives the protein CASSPGSGRGGQTQYF.

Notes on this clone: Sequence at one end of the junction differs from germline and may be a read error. In nucleotides, the CDR3 is TGTGCTAGCAGCCCCGGCGAAAGAGACTCTGGAAACACCATATATTTT. Its translation is CASSPGERDSGNTIYF. The J gene is TRBJ1-3, the V gene TRBV7-7, with D unclear. CDR1 is SSHAT and CDR2 is FNYEAQ in the germline V gene (reference sequence). This CDR3 is 16 amino acids long.

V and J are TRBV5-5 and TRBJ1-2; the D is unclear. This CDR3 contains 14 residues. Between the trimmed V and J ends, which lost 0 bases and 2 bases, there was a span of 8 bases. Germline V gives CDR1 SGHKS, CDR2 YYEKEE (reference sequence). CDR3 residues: CASSLAVGNYGYTF. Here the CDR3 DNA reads TGTGCCAGCAGCTTGGCGGTGGGGAACTATGGCTACACCTTC.

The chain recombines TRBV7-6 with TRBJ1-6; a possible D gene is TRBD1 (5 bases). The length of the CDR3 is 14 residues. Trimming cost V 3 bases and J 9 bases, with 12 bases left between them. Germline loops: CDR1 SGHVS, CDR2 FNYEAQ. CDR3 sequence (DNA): TGTGCCAGCAGCTTTCAGGGTGTAGGTTCACCCCTCCACTTT. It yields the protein CASSFQGVGSPLHF.

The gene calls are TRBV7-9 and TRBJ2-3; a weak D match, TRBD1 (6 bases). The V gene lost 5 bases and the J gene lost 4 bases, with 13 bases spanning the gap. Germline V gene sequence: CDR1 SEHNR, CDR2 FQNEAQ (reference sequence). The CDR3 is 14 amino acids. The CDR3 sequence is CASSDDRRSDTQYF. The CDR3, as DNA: TGTGCCAGCAGCGACGACAGGAGGTCAGATACGCAGTATTTT.

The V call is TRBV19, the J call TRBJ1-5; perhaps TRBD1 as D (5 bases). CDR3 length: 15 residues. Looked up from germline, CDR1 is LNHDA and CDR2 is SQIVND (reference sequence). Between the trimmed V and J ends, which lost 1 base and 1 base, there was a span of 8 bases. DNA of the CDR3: TGTGCCAGTAGTATAGGGGGGGGGAGCAATCAGCCCCAGCATTTT. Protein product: CASSIGGGSNQPQHF.

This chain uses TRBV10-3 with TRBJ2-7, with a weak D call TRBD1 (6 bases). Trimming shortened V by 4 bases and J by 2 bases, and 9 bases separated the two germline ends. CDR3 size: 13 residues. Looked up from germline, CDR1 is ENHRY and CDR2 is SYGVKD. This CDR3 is CAISGDKAYEQYF. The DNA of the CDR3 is TGTGCCATCAGTGGGGACAAGGCCTACGAGCAGTACTTC.

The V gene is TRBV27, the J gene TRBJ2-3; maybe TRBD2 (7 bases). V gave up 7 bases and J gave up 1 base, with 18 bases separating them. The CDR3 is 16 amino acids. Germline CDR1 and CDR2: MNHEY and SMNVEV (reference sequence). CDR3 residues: CASTLKGGARTDTQYF. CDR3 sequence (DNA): TGTGCCAGCACACTGAAGGGGGGGGCCCGCACAGATACGCAGTATTTT.

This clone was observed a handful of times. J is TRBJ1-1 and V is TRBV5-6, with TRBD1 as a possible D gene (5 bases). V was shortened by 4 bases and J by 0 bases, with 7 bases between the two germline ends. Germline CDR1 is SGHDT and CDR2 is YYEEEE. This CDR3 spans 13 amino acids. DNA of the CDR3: TGTGCCAGCAGCGAGACAGTGAACACTGAAGCTTTCTTT. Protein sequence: CASSETVNTEAFF.

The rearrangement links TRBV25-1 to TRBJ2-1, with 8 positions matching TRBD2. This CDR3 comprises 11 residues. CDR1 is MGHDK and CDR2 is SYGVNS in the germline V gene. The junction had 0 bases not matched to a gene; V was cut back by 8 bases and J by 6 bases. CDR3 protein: CASRGGNEQFF. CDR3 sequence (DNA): TGTGCCAGCCGGGGGGGCAATGAGCAGTTCTTC.

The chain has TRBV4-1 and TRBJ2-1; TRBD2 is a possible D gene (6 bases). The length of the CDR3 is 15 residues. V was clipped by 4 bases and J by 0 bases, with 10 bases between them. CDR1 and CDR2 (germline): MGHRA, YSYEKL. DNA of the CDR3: TGCGCCAGCAGCCGGAGGCGGGGCTCCTACAATGAGCAGTTCTTC. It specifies CASSRRRGSYNEQFF.

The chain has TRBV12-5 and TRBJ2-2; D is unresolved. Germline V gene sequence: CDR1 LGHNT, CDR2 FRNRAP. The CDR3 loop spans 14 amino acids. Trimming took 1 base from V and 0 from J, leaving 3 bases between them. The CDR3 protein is CASGLAPNTGELFF. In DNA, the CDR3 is TGTGCTAGTGGTTTGGCCCCGAACACCGGGGAGCTGTTTTTT. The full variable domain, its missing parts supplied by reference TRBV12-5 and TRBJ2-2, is DARVTQTPRHKVTEMGQEVTMRCQPILGHNTVFWYRQTMMQGLELLAYFRNRAPLDDSGMPKDRFSAEMPDATLATLKIQPSEPRDSAVYFCASGLAPNTGELFFGEGSRLTVL.